The 5 T cell receptor beta chains below all came from one sample that was sequenced in a study of blood T cell repertoires in COVID-19 (dated by TCRdb to 2020 to 2022). Libraries were built with the immunoSEQ multiplex PCR assay. This is the immuneACCESS table as TCRdb keeps it, with only in-frame sequences that have V and J called. A part of the clones is gone; compared with another copy, unresolved V genes explain less than half, and the rest is unexplained. For this sample the table gives 95,000 to 150,000 clones, of which 85% were detected only once. The ten top clones hold 6.6% of the sample. The sample comprised peripheral blood. These receptors were collected from a man older than 75 with active or convalescent COVID-19.

The chain uses TRBV9 and TRBJ1-1, with no clear D. Germline V gene sequence: CDR1 SGDLS, CDR2 YYNGEE. This CDR3 has 14 amino acids. V was trimmed by 4 bases and J by 1 base, leaving 11 bases between them. Written as DNA, the CDR3 is TGTGCCAGCAGCACTAGTACAGAGAACACTGAAGCTTTCTTT. As protein: CASSTSTENTEAFF.

CDR3 sequence reads: CASGFEGRYEQYF. CDR3 sequence (DNA): TGTGCTAGTGGTTTCGAGGGCAGATACGAGCAGTACTTC. The V and J genes are TRBV12-5 and TRBJ2-7, with D maybe TRBD2 (5 bases). The CDR3 is 13 amino acids. Germline values: CDR1 LGHNT, CDR2 FRNRAP. The V end was cut by 3 bases, the J end by 4 bases, with 10 bases between.

This clone was detected a few times. This chain uses TRBV7-5 with TRBJ1-5. TRBV7-5 is assigned pseudogene status. The CDR3 covers 18 residues. CDR3 sequence: CVRSLEDCGVSSNQPQHF. CDR3 bases: TGTGTCAGAAGCTTAGAAGATTGCGGGGTAAGCAGCAATCAGCCCCAGCATTTT.

The rearrangement uses TRBV7-9 and TRBJ2-3, with D hard to call. Between the trimmed V and J ends, which lost 5 bases and 5 bases, there was a span of 11 bases. CDR1 SEHNR and CDR2 FQNEAQ come from the germline V gene (reference sequence). This CDR3 is 13 amino acids long. CDR3: CASSPAVIDTQYF. Here the CDR3 DNA reads TGTGCCAGCAGCCCGGCGGTGATAGATACGCAGTATTTT. Full variable domain (remainder filled in from reference TRBV7-9 and TRBJ2-3): DTGVSQNPRHKITKRGQNVTFRCDPISEHNRLYWYRQTLGQGPEFLTYFQNEAQLEKSRLLSDRFSAERPKGSFSTLEIQRTEQGDSAMYLCASSPAVIDTQYFGPGTRLTVL.

The V call is TRBV25-1, the J call TRBJ1-1; weak D call: TRBD1 (5 bases). CDR3 length: 11 amino acids. The germline gives CDR1 MGHDK, CDR2 SYGVNS. V was pared by 8 bases and J by 6 bases, with 10 bases between. CDR3 DNA: TGTGCCAGCTCTGCAGGGCCTGAAGCTTTCTTT. This sequence encodes CASSAGPEAFF.